This T cell receptor beta chain comes out of a study of early T cells in non-severe SARS-CoV-2 infection. Study as a whole: The input, bulk RNA from unsorted whole blood, was sequenced, and chains were unpaired.

V was cut by 1 base and J by 1 base, with 8 bases left in between. The CDR3 covers 14 residues. Germline V gene sequence: CDR1 SGHTA, CDR2 FQGNSA. Attached unique molecular identifiers marked individual cDNA molecules. TCRdb itself ran the 5' RACE reads through MiXCR, one entry per CDR3 protein. The sample shows over 80,000 distinct CDR3 sequences, 13% to 15% of them seen only once. In regard to this clonotype: Its specificity is unknown.

Broader study findings: Anti-spike CD8 responses were favored by VDJdb matching, which missed private and CD4 specificities.

Source material: whole blood. This receptor was taken from an adult who was a healthcare worker with PCR-confirmed SARS-CoV-2 infection or an uninfected control (not recorded which). The rearrangement joins TRBV7-2 to TRBJ2-7, with D possibly matching TRBD2 (5 bases). Written as DNA, the CDR3 is TGTGCCAGCAGCTTAGTTCCGGGATCCTACGAGCAGTACTTC. Encoded protein: CASSLVPGSYEQYF.